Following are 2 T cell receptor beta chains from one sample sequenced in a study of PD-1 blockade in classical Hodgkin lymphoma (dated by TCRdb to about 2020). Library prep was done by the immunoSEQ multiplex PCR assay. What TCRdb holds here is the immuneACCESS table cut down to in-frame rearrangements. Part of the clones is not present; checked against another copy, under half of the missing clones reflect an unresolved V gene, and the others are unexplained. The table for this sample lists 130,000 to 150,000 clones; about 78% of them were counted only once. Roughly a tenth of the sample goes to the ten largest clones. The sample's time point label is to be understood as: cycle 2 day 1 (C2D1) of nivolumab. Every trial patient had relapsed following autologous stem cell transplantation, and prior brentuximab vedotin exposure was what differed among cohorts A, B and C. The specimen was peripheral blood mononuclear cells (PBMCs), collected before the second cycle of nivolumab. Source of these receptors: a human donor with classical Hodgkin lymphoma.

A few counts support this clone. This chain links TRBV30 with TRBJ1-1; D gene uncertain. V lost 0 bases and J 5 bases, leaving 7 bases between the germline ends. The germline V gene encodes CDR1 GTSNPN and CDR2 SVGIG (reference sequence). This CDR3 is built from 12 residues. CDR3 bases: TGTGCCTGGAGTGTAGGGCGGACTGAAGCTTTCTTT. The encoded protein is CAWSVGRTEAFF.

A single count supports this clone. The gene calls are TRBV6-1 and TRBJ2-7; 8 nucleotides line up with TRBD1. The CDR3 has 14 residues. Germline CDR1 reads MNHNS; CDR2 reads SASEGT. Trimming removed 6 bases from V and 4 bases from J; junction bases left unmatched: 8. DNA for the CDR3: TGTGCCAGCAGACCAGGGACAGGTACTTACGAGCAGTACTTC. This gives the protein CASRPGTGTYEQYF.